This T cell receptor beta chain was found in a study of beta chain features in type 1 diabetes. The sequenced template was cDNA made from the entire isolated RNA. The table came from immunoSEQ multiplex PCR; TCRdb's copy has only in-frame clones and leaves some out. The sample holds about 660,000 clones, about 14% seen once. Comment on this clone: Antigen specificity is unknown.

With 1 base removed from V and 1 base from J, the gap between germline ends came to 9 bases. Germline CDR1 is SEHNR and CDR2 is FQNEAQ (reference sequence). This CDR3 contains 15 residues. Findings and limits, study-wide: In all four CD4+ subsets, TCRB CDR3 length was significantly, moderately reduced in type 1 diabetes.

The clonotype comes from a man between 18 and 29 years old with type 1 diabetes. Sequenced: naive CD4+ T cells from blood. The chain recombines TRBV7-9 with TRBJ2-3; a possible D gene is TRBD1 (5 bases). The CDR3 reads CASSLEGVRTDTQYF. DNA of the CDR3: TGTGCCAGCAGCTTAGAAGGGGTTCGCACAGATACGCAGTATTTT.